The 27 T cell receptor beta chains in this list originate from one sample, sequenced in a study of molecular identifiers for immune sequencing clone quantification. Each CDR3 protein is one row after TCRdb ran MiXCR on the PCR reads. In the table there are about 510,000 distinct CDR3 sequences, roughly 26% of which are singletons. The material sequenced was naive CD8+ T cells from blood, with Jurkat cell RNA spiked in. The subset is: FACS-sorted CD8+CD4-CCR7+CD45RA+ naive T cells. Every receptor here comes from a human donor in good health. Some libraries in this study had Jurkat cell RNA spiked in.

This clonotype was found a few times. V usage is TRBV7-6 and J usage is TRBJ2-7; 8 bases are shared with TRBD2. The J segment lost 4 bases and the V segment lost 10 bases, leaving 9 bases of the junction unmatched. Germline loops: CDR1 SGHVS, CDR2 FNYEAQ. The CDR3 is 13 amino acids. CDR3 in amino acids: CATPRGGLYEQYF. The CDR3 DNA follows: TGTGCCACCCCTCGGGGGGGGCTATACGAGCAGTACTTC.

This clonotype was detected only a few times. The chain uses TRBV4-3 and TRBJ2-5; no reliable D call. Looked up from germline, CDR1 is LGHNA and CDR2 is YSLEER. V was cut by 0 bases and J by 8 bases, with 13 bases left in between. CDR3 length: 14 amino acids. DNA for the CDR3: TGCGCCAGCAGCCAAGATGTGAAGGGCACAACCCAGTACTTC. It translates to CASSQDVKGTTQYF.

This clonotype was counted a few times. The gene calls are TRBV4-3 and TRBJ2-7, with 11 positions matching TRBD1. The germline V gene encodes CDR1 LGHNA and CDR2 YSLEER. The CDR3 covers 15 residues. V shed 1 base, J shed 6 bases, and the junction held 5 bases outside the gene matches. CDR3 loop: CASSQGTGGTSEQYF. The CDR3 nucleotides are TGCGCCAGCAGCCAAGGGACAGGGGGCACGAGCGAGCAGTACTTC.

This clonotype was detected a few times. The V gene is TRBV28, the J gene TRBJ1-1; D remains unclear. The germline CDR1 and CDR2 sequences are MDHEN and SYDVKM. Trimming left V 9 bases short and J 8 bases short, with 16 bases between. The CDR3 has 12 residues. CDR3 loop: CARSSRLIEAFF. The CDR3 DNA reads as TGTGCCAGGTCTAGTCGTCTGATCGAAGCTTTCTTT.

This clonotype was detected only a few times. This may be a read error: a much more frequent sequence differs by one nucleotide. This chain links TRBV4-3 with TRBJ2-3; 10 bases agree with TRBD1. The CDR3 loop spans 14 amino acids. From germline, CDR1 is LGHNA and CDR2 YSLEER. V gave up 4 bases and J gave up 5 bases; unmatched junction bases: 3. DNA for the CDR3: TGCGCCAGCAGCCGGGGACAGGGGATAGATACGCAGTATTTT. Its translation: CASSRGQGIDTQYF.

This clonotype was seen at least ten times. The V gene is TRBV5-1, the J gene TRBJ2-2; 8 positions match TRBD1. Trimming took 4 bases from V and 1 from J; bases not matched to a gene: 6. The CDR3 covers 16 residues. In germline, CDR1 is SGHRS, CDR2 YFSETQ. CDR3 protein: CASSPSGGENTGELFF. DNA of the CDR3: TGCGCCAGCAGCCCCTCAGGGGGCGAGAACACCGGGGAGCTGTTTTTT.

This sequence joins TRBV6-1 and TRBJ1-2, with D perhaps matching TRBD1 (6 bases). Germline lookup yields CDR1 MNHNS and CDR2 SASEGT. The ends were cut back, 10 bases at V and 0 bases at J, with 12 bases in the middle. CDR3 length equals 13 residues. CDR3 loop: CATGDTPNYGYTF. The CDR3 DNA reads as TGTGCCACGGGGGACACCCCTAACTATGGCTACACCTTC.

With regard to this clonotype: In this CDR3 the conserved last residue, phenylalanine or tryptophan, is missing, so a read error is likely. This chain links TRBV7-9 with TRBJ1-1, with a possible D match to TRBD1 (5 bases). This CDR3 contains 12 residues. Germline V gene sequence: CDR1 SEHNR, CDR2 FQNEAQ (reference sequence). V dropped 5 bases and J dropped 5 bases, with 9 bases sitting between them. The DNA for the CDR3 is TGTGCCAGCAGCACGGGGGGGACTGAAGCTTTCTTA. Translation gives CASSTGGTEAFL.

Details on this clonotype: This likely comes from a read error, as the CDR3 has no conserved phenylalanine or tryptophan at its end. The genes are TRBV2 and TRBJ1-1, with a possible D match to TRBD1 (5 bases). The CDR3 sequence is 15 residues long. Germline loops: CDR1 SNHLY, CDR2 FYNNEI. Here the CDR3 DNA reads TGTGCCAGCGGTGATCCGACAGAAATGAACACTGAAGCTTTCCTT. Protein: CASGDPTEMNTEAFL.

In the case of this clonotype: With a much larger clone just one base away, this may be a read error. The V gene is TRBV12-5, the J gene TRBJ1-1; D unresolved. The CDR3 contains 13 residues. The V gene's germline CDR1 is LGHNT and CDR2 FRNRAP. CDR3 amino acids: CASGLGENPEAFF. For the CDR3, the DNA is TGTGCTAGTGGTTTGGGCGAGAACCCTGAAGCTTTCTTT.

The sample holds a few counts of this clonotype. CDR3 bases: TGTGCCAGCAGCGAACAAGACAGGGGTATCTTTTCACCCCTCCACTTT. The encoded protein is CASSEQDRGIFSPLHF. V is TRBV13 and J is TRBJ1-6, with 8 bases matching TRBD1. The CDR3 runs to 16 residues. With 5 bases clipped from V and 9 bases from J, the junction kept 12 bases outside the gene matches. Germline CDR1 PRHDT, CDR2 FYEKMQ (reference sequence).

This clonotype has just a few counts. The DNA of the CDR3 is TGTGCCAGTAGTATAAACGGTCCGAACACCGGGGAGCTGTTTTTT. Translating it yields CASSINGPNTGELFF. This chain uses TRBV19 with TRBJ2-2; D gene unclear. The length of the CDR3 is 15 residues. Germline V lookup: CDR1 LNHDA, CDR2 SQIVND (reference sequence). The germline V and J ends were trimmed by 2 bases and 0 bases, with 7 bases remaining between them. The whole variable domain, filled in from reference TRBV19 and TRBJ2-2, reads DGGITQSPKYLFRKEGQNVTLSCEQNLNHDAMYWYRQDPGQGLRLIYYSQIVNDFQKGDIAEGYSVSREKKESFPLTVTSAQKNPTAFYLCASSINGPNTGELFFGEGSRLTVL.

This clonotype was counted a few times. The chain joins TRBV4-3 to TRBJ2-5; TRBD2 is a possible D gene (5 bases). The CDR3 extends over 15 amino acids. From germline, CDR1 is LGHNA and CDR2 YSLEER. With 0 bases removed from V and 4 bases from J, the gap between germline ends came to 12 bases. The CDR3: CASSQDVSLAETQYF. Here the CDR3 DNA reads TGCGCCAGCAGCCAAGACGTAAGTCTAGCAGAGACCCAGTACTTC.

V usage is TRBV7-9 and J usage is TRBJ2-7; 10 positions match TRBD2. The CDR3 runs 16 residues. Per the germline V gene, CDR1 is SEHNR and CDR2 is FQNEAQ (reference sequence). Trimming removed 2 bases from V and 6 bases from J; junction bases left unmatched: 10. CDR3 loop: CASSLSPAGGPFEQYF. The CDR3 nucleotides are TGTGCCAGCAGCTTATCCCCAGCGGGAGGGCCGTTCGAGCAGTACTTC.

In regard to this clonotype: One end of the junction fails to match germline, which may point to a read error. The V and J genes are TRBV10-2 and TRBJ2-5; D might be TRBD1 (5 bases). Germline V gives CDR1 WSHSY, CDR2 SAAADI. CDR3 size: 13 residues. CDR3 region: CASSGQYQEPQYF. For the CDR3, the DNA is TGCGCCAGCAGTGGACAGTACCAAGAGCCCCAGTACTTC.

Notes on this clonotype: A read error is possible here, since a much larger clone lies one base away. The genes are TRBV6-2 or TRBV6-3 and TRBJ2-2; maybe TRBD1 (6 bases). V shed 8 bases and J shed 3 bases, with 19 bases lying between them. This CDR3 has 16 amino acids. CDR1 and CDR2 from the germline V gene are MNHEY and SVGEGT. CDR3 protein: CASLRDGQTYTGELFF. CDR3 coding DNA: TGTGCCAGCTTAAGGGACGGACAGACGTACACCGGGGAGCTGTTTTTT.

On this clonotype itself: This CDR3 fails to terminate in the conserved phenylalanine or tryptophan, so it likely reflects a read error. The CDR3 region is CASSLGAGLLAFS. CDR3 DNA: TGTGCCAGCAGCTTAGGGGCGGGGCTGCTAGCTTTCTCT. The genes are TRBV7-9 and TRBJ1-1; D perhaps matches TRBD1 (5 bases). The V and J ends lost 1 base and 10 bases respectively, with 13 bases between them. Germline-derived CDR1 and CDR2 are SEHNR and FQNEAQ (reference sequence). The CDR3 runs to 13 residues.

This chain uses TRBV12-3 or TRBV12-4 with TRBJ2-5, with 7 bases matching TRBD1. This CDR3 region has 13 residues. Unmatched junction bases numbered 5, after V lost 7 bases and J lost 3 bases. The CDR3 region is CASTNGTEETQYF. CDR3 bases: TGTGCCAGCACAAACGGGACAGAAGAGACCCAGTACTTC.

As to this clonotype: This may be a read error, as it is one base from a much larger clone. V usage is TRBV4-1 and J usage is TRBJ2-3; TRBD1 aligns across 8 bases. The CDR3 has 16 residues. CDR1 and CDR2 (germline): MGHRA, YSYEKL. The CDR3, as DNA: TGCGTCAGCAGCCCGTCGACAGGGGAGACCACAGATACGCAGTATTTT. Its translation: CVSSPSTGETTDTQYF.

This clonotype showed up many times. The rearrangement links TRBV28 to TRBJ2-3; the D is unclear. This CDR3 has 14 residues. The V end was cut by 3 bases, the J end by 4 bases, with 11 bases between. CDR1 is MDHEN, CDR2 SYDVKM, per germline. The CDR3 spells CASSFRLGPDTQYF. The DNA of the CDR3 is TGTGCCAGCAGTTTTCGTCTAGGACCAGATACGCAGTATTTT.

This clonotype was seen ten or more times. The chain is built from TRBV6-2 or TRBV6-3 and TRBJ2-6; D remains unclear. The germline V and J ends were trimmed by 8 bases and 8 bases, with 7 bases remaining between them. The germline V gene has CDR1 MNHEY and CDR2 SVGEGT. CDR3 length: 11 amino acids. The CDR3 sequence is CASSNPNVLTF. In DNA form, the CDR3 reads TGTGCCAGCTCCAATCCCAACGTCCTGACTTTC.

Remarks on this clonotype: A read error is likely, as this CDR3 ends without the conserved phenylalanine or tryptophan. The chain joins TRBV5-6 to TRBJ2-1; no clear D gene. Trimming left V 4 bases short and J 6 bases short, with 8 bases between. Germline V gives CDR1 SGHDT, CDR2 YYEEEE. The CDR3 has 12 amino acids. The CDR3 region is CASSQGANEQFL. The CDR3 DNA follows: TGTGCCAGCAGCCAAGGAGCCAATGAGCAGTTCCTC.

About this clonotype: A read error is likely, as this CDR3 ends without the conserved phenylalanine or tryptophan. The chain joins TRBV24-1 to TRBJ1-5; no definite D call. V gave up 4 bases and J gave up 1 base, with 7 bases separating them. From germline, CDR1 is KGHDR and CDR2 SFDVKD. CDR3 length equals 14 residues. DNA for the CDR3: TGTGCCACCAGTGAACTGGACAGCAATCAGCCCCAGCATCTT. Amino acids: CATSELDSNQPQHL.

This clonotype was counted many times. The chain carries TRBV7-9 and TRBJ1-1; no firm D call. The V gene's germline CDR1 is SEHNR and CDR2 FQNEAQ (reference sequence). The CDR3 consists of 14 residues. V dropped 5 bases and J dropped 5 bases, with 15 bases sitting between them. As DNA, the CDR3 is TGTGCCAGCAGCGAGTCCAGGTTAAGGACTGAAGCTTTCTTT. Protein: CASSESRLRTEAFF.

This sequence joins TRBV4-1 and TRBJ2-1; a weak D match, TRBD2 (6 bases). The germline gives CDR1 MGHRA, CDR2 YSYEKL. Trimming removed 2 bases at V and 3 bases at J, with 11 bases between. The length of the CDR3 is 15 residues. For the CDR3, the DNA is TGCGCCAGCAGCCAATTGGTAGCGGACTACAATGAGCAGTTCTTC. It translates to CASSQLVADYNEQFF.

This clonotype was counted a single time. A junction boundary mismatches the germline segment, possibly from a read error. J is TRBJ1-6 and V is TRBV6-6; TRBD1 matches 9 bases. The CDR3 is 16 residues long. The germline gives CDR1 MNHNY, CDR2 SVGAGI (reference sequence). The DNA of the CDR3 is TGTGTCAGCGAAACGGGTCGAGGGACAGGGAGCTCACCCCTCCACTTT. Protein: CVSETGRGTGSSPLHF.

In its sample, this clonotype was seen a few times. In DNA, the CDR3 is TGTGCCAGCGGACAGCCCCCTACACTAGCGGAGCCCGCCGGTGGACAAGAGACCCAGTACTTC. Its protein product is CASGQPPTLAEPAGGQETQYF. J is TRBJ2-5 and V is TRBV7-9; 8 positions match TRBD2. Germline V gene lookup returns CDR1 SEHNR and CDR2 FQNEAQ (reference sequence). Losses at the gene ends were 8 bases for V and 2 bases for J; bases not matched to a gene: 28. The CDR3 spans 21 residues.